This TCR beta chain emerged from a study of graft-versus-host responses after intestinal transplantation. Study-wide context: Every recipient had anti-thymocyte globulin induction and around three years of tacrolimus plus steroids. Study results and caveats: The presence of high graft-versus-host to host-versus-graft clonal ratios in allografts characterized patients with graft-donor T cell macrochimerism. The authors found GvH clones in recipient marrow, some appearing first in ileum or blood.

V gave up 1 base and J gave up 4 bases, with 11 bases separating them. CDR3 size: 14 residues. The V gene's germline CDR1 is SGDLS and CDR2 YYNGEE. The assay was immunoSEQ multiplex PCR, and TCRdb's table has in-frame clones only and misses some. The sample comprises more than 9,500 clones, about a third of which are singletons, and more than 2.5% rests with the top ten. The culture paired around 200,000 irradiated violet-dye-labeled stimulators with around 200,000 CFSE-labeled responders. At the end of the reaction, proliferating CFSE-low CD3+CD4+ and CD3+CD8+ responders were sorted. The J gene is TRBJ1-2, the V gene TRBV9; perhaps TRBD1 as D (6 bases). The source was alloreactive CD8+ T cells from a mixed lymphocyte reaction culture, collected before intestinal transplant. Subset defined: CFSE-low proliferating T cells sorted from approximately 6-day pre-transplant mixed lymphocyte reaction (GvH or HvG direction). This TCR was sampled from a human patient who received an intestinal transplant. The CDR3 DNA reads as TGTGCCAGCAGCGTATCAGGGGACCTCTATGGCTACACCTTC. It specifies CASSVSGDLYGYTF.